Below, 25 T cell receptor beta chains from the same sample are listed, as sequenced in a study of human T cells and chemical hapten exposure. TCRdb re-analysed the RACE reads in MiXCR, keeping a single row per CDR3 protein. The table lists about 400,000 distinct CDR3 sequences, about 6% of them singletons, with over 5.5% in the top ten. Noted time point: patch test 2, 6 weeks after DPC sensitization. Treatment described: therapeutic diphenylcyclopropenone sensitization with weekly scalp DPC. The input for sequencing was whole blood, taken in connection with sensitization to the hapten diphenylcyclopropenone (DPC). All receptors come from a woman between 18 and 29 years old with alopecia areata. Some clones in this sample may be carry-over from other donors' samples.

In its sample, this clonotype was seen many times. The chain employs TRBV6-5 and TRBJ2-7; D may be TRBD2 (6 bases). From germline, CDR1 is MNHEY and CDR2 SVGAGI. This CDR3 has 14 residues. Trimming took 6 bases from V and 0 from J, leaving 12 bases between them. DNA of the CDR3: TGTGCCAGCAGCCGACGACTAGACTCCTACGAGCAGTACTTC. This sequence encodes CASSRRLDSYEQYF.

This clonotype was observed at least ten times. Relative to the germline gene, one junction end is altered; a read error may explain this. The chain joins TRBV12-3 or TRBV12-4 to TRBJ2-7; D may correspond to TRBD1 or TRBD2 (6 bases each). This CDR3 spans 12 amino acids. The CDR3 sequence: CASSLEGGTRHF. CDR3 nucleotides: TGTGCCAGCAGTTTAGAGGGGGGAACAAGGCACTTC.

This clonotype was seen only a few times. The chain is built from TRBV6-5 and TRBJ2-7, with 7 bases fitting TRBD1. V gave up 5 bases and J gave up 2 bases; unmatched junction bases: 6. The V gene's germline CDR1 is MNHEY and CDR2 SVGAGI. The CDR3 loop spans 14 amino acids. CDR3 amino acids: CASSPPGQTYEQYF. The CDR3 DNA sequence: TGTGCCAGCAGTCCACCGGGACAGACCTACGAGCAGTACTTC.

This CDR3 reads CASSQHQDPPRLAFF. CDR3 bases: TGCGCCAGCAGCCAACACCAGGACCCTCCACGGTTAGCTTTCTTT. The chain has TRBV4-3 and TRBJ1-1, with D unresolved. The V and J ends lost 2 bases and 10 bases respectively, with 20 bases between them. Germline V gene sequence: CDR1 LGHNA, CDR2 YSLEER. There are 15 residues in the CDR3.

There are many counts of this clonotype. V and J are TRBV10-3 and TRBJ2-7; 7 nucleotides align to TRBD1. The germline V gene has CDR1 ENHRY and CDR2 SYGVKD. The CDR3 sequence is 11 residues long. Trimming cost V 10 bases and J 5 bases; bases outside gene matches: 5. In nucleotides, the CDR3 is TGTGCCACCCAGGGGGTAGACGAGCAGTACTTC. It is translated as CATQGVDEQYF.

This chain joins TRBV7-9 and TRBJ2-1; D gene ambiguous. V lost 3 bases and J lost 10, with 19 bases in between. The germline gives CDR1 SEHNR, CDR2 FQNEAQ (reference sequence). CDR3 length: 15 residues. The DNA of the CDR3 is TGTGCCAGCAGCTTCCCCCCCCCAGGACGAAGGGAGCAGTTCTTC. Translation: CASSFPPPGRREQFF.

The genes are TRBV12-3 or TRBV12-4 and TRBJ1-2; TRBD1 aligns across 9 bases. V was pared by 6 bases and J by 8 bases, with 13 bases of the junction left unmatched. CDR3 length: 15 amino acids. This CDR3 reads CASRKMTGGYLGYTF. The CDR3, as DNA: TGTGCCAGCAGGAAAATGACAGGGGGTTATCTGGGCTACACCTTC.

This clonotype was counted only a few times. CDR3 DNA: TGTGCCAGTAGATCCGCTAGCGGGGGGGCACACGGGGAGCTGTTTTTT. Its translation is CASRSASGGAHGELFF. This chain uses TRBV19 with TRBJ2-2; 12 bases line up with TRBD2. Germline-derived CDR1 and CDR2 are LNHDA and SQIVND (reference sequence). The V gene end was trimmed by 6 bases and the J gene end by 7 bases; junction bases not matched to a gene: 9. CDR3 length: 16 amino acids.

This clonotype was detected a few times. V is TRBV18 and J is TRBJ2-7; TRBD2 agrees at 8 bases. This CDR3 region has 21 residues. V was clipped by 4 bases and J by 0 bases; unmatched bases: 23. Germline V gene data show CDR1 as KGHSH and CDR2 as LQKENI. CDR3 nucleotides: TGTGCCAGCTCACTAGTTCAGGATGACACGGGGGGGCCGGGGAGCTCCTACGAGCAGTACTTC. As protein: CASSLVQDDTGGPGSSYEQYF.

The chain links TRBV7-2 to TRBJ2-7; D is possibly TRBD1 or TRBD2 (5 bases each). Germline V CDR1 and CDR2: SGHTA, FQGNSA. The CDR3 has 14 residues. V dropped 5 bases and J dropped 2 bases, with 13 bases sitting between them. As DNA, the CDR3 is TGTGCCAGCAGCGTCGGGACCGTTACCTACGAGCAGTACTTC. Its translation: CASSVGTVTYEQYF.

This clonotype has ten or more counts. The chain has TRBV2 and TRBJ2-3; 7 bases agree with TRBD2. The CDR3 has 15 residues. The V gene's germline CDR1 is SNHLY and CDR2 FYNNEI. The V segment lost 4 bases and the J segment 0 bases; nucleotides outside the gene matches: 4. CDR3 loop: CASSGEGRSTDTQYF. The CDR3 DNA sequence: TGTGCCAGCAGTGGGGAGGGGCGGAGCACAGATACGCAGTATTTT.

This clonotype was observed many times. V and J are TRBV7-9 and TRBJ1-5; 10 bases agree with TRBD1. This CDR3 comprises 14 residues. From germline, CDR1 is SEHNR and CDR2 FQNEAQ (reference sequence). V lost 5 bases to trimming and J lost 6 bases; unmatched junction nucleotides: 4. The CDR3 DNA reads TGTGCCAGCAGCCAGACAGGGGGCGGTCAGCCCCAGCATTTT. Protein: CASSQTGGGQPQHF.

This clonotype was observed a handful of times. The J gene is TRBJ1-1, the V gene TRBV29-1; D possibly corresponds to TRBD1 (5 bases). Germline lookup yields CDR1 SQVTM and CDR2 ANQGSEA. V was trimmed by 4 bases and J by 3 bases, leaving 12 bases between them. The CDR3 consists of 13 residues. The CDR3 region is CSVGQTAYTEAFF. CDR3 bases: TGCAGCGTTGGACAGACAGCTTACACTGAAGCTTTCTTT. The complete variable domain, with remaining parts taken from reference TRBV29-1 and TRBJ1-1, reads SAVISQKPSRDICQRGTSLTIQCQVDSQVTMMFWYRQQPGQSLTLIATANQGSEATYESGFVIDKFPISRPNLTFSTLTVSNMSPEDSSIYLCSVGQTAYTEAFFGQGTRLTVV.

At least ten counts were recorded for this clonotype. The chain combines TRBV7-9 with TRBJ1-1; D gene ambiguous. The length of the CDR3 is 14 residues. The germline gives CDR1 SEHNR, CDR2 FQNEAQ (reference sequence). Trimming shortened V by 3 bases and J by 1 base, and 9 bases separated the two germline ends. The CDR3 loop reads CASSFYEQNTEAFF. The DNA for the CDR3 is TGTGCCAGCAGCTTCTACGAGCAGAACACTGAAGCTTTCTTT.

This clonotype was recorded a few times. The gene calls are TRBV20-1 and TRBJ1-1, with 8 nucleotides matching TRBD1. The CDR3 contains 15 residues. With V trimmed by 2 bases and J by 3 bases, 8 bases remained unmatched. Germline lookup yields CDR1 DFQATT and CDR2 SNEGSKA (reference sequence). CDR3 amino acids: CSARFLTGGDTEAFF. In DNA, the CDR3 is TGCAGTGCTAGATTTCTTACAGGGGGGGACACTGAAGCTTTCTTT.

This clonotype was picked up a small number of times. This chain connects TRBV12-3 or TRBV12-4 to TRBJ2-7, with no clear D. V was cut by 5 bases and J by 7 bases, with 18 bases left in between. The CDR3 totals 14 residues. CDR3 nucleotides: TGTGCCAGCAGTCGATGGCCAAGTTCCGGGGAGCAGTACTTC. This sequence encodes CASSRWPSSGEQYF.

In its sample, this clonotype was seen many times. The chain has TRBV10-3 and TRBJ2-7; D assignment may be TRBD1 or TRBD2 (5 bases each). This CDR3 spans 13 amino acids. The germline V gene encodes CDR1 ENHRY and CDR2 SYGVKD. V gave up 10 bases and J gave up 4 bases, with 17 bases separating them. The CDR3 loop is CASCEGQGYEQYF. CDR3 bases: TGTGCCAGCTGCGAGGGGCAAGGATACGAGCAGTACTTC.

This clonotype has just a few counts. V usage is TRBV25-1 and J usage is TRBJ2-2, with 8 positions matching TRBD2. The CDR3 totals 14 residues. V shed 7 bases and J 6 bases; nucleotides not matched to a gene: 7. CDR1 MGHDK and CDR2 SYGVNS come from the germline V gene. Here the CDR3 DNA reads TGTGCCAGCAAGACCGGGGGGGAAGCCGGGGAGCTGTTTTTT. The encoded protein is CASKTGGEAGELFF.

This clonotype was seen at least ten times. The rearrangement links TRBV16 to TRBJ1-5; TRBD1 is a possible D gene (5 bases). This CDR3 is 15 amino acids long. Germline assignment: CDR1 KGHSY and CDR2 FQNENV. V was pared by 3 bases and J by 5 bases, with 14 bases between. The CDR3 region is CASSQAPGGDQPQHF. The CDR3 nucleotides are TGTGCCAGCAGCCAGGCACCGGGAGGGGATCAGCCCCAGCATTTT.

CDR3: CASSYPGQATDTQYF. In DNA form, the CDR3 reads TGTGCCAGCAGTTACCCAGGACAGGCTACAGATACGCAGTATTTT. The chain links TRBV6-2 or TRBV6-3 to TRBJ2-3; TRBD1 aligns across 7 bases. The CDR3 has 15 amino acids. With V trimmed by 2 bases and J by 3 bases, 5 bases remained unmatched. Germline values: CDR1 MNHEY, CDR2 SVGEGT.

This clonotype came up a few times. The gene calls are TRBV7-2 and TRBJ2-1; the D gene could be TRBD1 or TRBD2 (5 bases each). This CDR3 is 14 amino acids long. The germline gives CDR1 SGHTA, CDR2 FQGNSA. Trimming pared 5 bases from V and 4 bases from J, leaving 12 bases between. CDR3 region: CASSPAREYNEQFF. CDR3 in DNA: TGTGCCAGCAGCCCAGCCAGGGAGTACAATGAGCAGTTCTTC.

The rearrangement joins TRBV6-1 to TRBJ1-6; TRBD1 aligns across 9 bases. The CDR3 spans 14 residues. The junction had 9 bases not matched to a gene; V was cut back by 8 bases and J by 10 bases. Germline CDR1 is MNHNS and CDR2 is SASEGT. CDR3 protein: CASCMDRGGSPLHF. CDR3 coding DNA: TGTGCCAGCTGTATGGACAGGGGAGGCTCACCCCTCCACTTT.

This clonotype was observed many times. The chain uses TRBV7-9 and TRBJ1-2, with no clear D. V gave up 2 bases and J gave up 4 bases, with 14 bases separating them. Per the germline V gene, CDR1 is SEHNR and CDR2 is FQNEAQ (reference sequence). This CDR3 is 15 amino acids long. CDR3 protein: CASSLFAVLSYGYTF. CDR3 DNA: TGTGCCAGCAGCTTATTTGCCGTCCTATCCTATGGCTACACCTTC.

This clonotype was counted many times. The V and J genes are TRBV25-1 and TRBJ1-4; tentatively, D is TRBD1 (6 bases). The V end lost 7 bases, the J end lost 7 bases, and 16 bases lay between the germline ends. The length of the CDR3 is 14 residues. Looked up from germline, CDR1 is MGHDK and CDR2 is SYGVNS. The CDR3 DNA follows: TGTGCCAGCACTGAGGTAGGGGGTAGTGAAAAACTGTTTTTT. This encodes CASTEVGGSEKLFF. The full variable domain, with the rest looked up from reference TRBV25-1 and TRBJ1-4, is EADIYQTPRYLVIGTGKKITLECSQTMGHDKMYWYQQDPGMELHLIHYSYGVNSTEKGDLSSESTVSRIRTEHFPLTLESARPSHTSQYLCASTEVGGSEKLFFGSGTQLSVL.

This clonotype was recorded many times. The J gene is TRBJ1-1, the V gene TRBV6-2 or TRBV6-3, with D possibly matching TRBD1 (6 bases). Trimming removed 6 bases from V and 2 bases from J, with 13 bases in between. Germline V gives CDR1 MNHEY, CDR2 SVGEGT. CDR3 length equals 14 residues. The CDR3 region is CASRTDSSNTEAFF. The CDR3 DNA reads TGTGCCAGCAGAACGGACAGTTCAAACACTGAAGCTTTCTTT.